Listed below are T cell receptor beta chains from one sample, sequenced in a study of T cell changes during pregnancy in multiple sclerosis. Profiled with immunoSEQ multiplex PCR; TCRdb holds only in-frame clones, not every one. This sample yields around 95,000 clones, of which about 91% are seen a single time; approximately 2.2% belongs to the top ten. The input for sequencing was peripheral blood, taken after pregnancy. These receptors came from a female donor in good health, enrolled as a control in a pregnancy study. Each CDR3 is given without its conserved first and last residue. Expanded clones get a size class; other rows say once, few or many, or leave the size out.

j_gene,abundance,v_gene,CDR3aa
TRBJ1-2,.,TRBV19,ASSIGQGHT
TRBJ1-2,.,TRBV6-1,ASSELTGEGSYT
TRBJ2-7,.,TRBV28,ASNLAGDFSYEQY
TRBJ1-2,.,TRBV7-2,ASSMGGMSYGYT
TRBJ1-4,.,TRBV28,ASSSMTLVGEKLF
TRBJ2-7,.,TRBV5-1,ASTLASGAYEQY
TRBJ2-5,once,TRBV7-8,ASSPLSGYLQETQY
TRBJ2-7,.,TRBV7-8,ASTATGGRSYEQY
TRBJ2-3,.,TRBV11-2,ASTYTDTQY
TRBJ2-5,.,TRBV6-6,ASKETGADQETQY
TRBJ2-1,.,TRBV28,ASSPRGEQF
TRBJ1-1,.,TRBV18,ASSPTGFEAF
TRBJ1-2,.,TRBV6-1,ASNWGGDGYGYT
TRBJ2-5,few,TRBV6-5,ASRKAGANRETQY
TRBJ1-2,few,TRBV19,ASRGQDYGYT
TRBJ2-7,.,TRBV28,ASSFGTSTYEQY
TRBJ1-2,.,TRBV29-1,SDLDRAGYT
TRBJ1-2,.,TRBV5-1,ASSPSGGWGYT
TRBJ2-2,few,TRBV19,ASSMAGNTGELF
TRBJ1-4,.,TRBV28,ASSFGQGGNEKLF
TRBJ2-3,.,TRBV5-4,ASSFLATDTQY
TRBJ2-7,.,TRBV7-6,ASSLTGSDYEQY
TRBJ1-4,.,TRBV6-1,ASRERNEKLF
TRBJ2-7,.,TRBV5-3,AARDSTYEQY
TRBJ2-1,.,TRBV7-9,ASSPRPDRGIWNEQF
TRBJ2-7,.,TRBV11-2,ASSSAGGPYEQY